These 26 T cell receptor beta chains were all obtained from the same sample, sequenced in a study of blood T cell repertoires in COVID-19. TCRdb keeps only in-frame clones here, not all; method: immunoSEQ multiplex PCR. The sample has 150,000 to 200,000 clones, 75% to 90% seen once. The material sequenced was PBMCs or T cells enriched from blood (not recorded which). Source of these receptors: a man in his forties who had recovered from COVID-19.

The chain couples TRBV9 to TRBJ1-2; D is unresolved. Trimming took 5 bases from V and 6 from J, leaving 20 bases between them. The CDR3 spans 15 residues. Per germline, CDR1 SGDLS and CDR2 YYNGEE. CDR3: CASSGSGKLLDGYTF. CDR3 sequence (DNA): TGTGCCAGCAGTGGGTCGGGGAAACTTTTGGATGGCTACACCTTC.

This sequence joins TRBV30 and TRBJ2-7, with 12 bases identical to TRBD1. Per germline, CDR1 GTSNPN and CDR2 SVGIG (reference sequence). Unmatched junction bases numbered 8, after V lost 7 bases and J lost 7 bases. This CDR3 spans 13 amino acids. CDR3 in amino acids: CASTGQGAGEQYF. CDR3 in DNA: TGTGCCTCTACGGGACAGGGGGCGGGGGAGCAGTACTTC.

The V and J genes are TRBV10-3 and TRBJ1-4; no firm D call. V lost 0 bases to trimming and J lost 0 bases, with 5 bases between them. Germline V gives CDR1 ENHRY, CDR2 SYGVKD. CDR3 length equals 15 residues. CDR3 region: CAISESRATNEKLFF. CDR3 nucleotide sequence: TGTGCCATCAGTGAGTCCCGCGCAACTAATGAAAAACTGTTTTTT.

Here the CDR3 DNA reads TGCGCCAGCCCTCATAGATTGTCCTACGAGCAGTACTTC. Translating it yields CASPHRLSYEQYF. The rearrangement joins TRBV23-1 to TRBJ2-7; D gene uncertain. TRBV23-1 qualifies as an ORF whose function is uncertain. The CDR3 is 13 residues long. Trimming stripped 8 bases from V and 1 base from J, with 12 bases between.

Of note for this clone: Distinct nucleotide sequences in the sample also encode this CDR3. The chain uses TRBV6-1 and TRBJ1-5; D ambiguous. The CDR3 length is 13 residues. The V gene lost 3 bases and the J gene lost 0 bases, with 3 bases spanning the gap. Per the germline V gene, CDR1 is MNHNS and CDR2 is SASEGT. The CDR3: CASSDYSNQPQHF. The CDR3 bases are TGTGCCAGCAGTGATTATAGCAATCAGCCCCAGCATTTT.

This chain connects TRBV5-6 to TRBJ2-7; D possibly corresponds to TRBD1 (6 bases). This CDR3 has 12 amino acids. The V and J ends lost 2 bases and 6 bases respectively, with 9 bases between them. Germline V gives CDR1 SGHDT, CDR2 YYEEEE. The CDR3 nucleotides are TGTGCCAGCAGCTTAGGGACATTCGAGCAGTACTTC. Residues: CASSLGTFEQYF.

The rearrangement uses TRBV3-1 (or the pseudogene TRBV3-2) and TRBJ1-2; 7 bases match TRBD1. V was pared by 1 base and J by 8 bases, with 7 bases of the junction left unmatched. The CDR3 consists of 14 residues. Germline CDR1 reads LGHDT; CDR2 reads YNNKEL (reference sequence). CDR3 residues: CASSQGVGGAGYTF. CDR3 sequence (DNA): TGTGCCAGCAGCCAAGGCGTAGGGGGCGCCGGCTACACCTTC.

This sequence joins TRBV5-1 and TRBJ2-3; D gene unclear. Trimming removed 6 bases from V and 0 bases from J, with 8 bases in between. Germline values: CDR1 SGHRS, CDR2 YFSETQ. This CDR3 spans 13 amino acids. The chain's CDR3 is CASKSQSTDTQYF. CDR3 nucleotides: TGCGCCAGCAAGTCCCAGAGCACAGATACGCAGTATTTT. Supplemented by reference TRBV5-1 and TRBJ2-3, the full variable domain reads KAGVTQTPRYLIKTRGQQVTLSCSPISGHRSVSWYQQTPGQGLQFLFEYFSETQRNKGNFPGRFSGRQFSNSRSEMNVSTLELGDSALYLCASKSQSTDTQYFGPGTRLTVL.

V and J are TRBV24-1 and TRBJ1-2, with 12 bases aligning to TRBD1. Germline V gene sequence: CDR1 KGHDR, CDR2 SFDVKD. This CDR3 comprises 16 residues. With V trimmed by 4 bases and J by 8 bases, 10 bases remained unmatched. The CDR3 sequence: CATSDAGQGAARGYTF. CDR3 coding DNA: TGTGCCACCAGTGACGCGGGACAGGGGGCGGCACGCGGCTACACCTTC.

This clone occurred once. CDR3 nucleotides: TGTGCCAGCAGCCCCTTAGGGGGGGGACAGGGTAGTGAAAAACTGTTTTTT. This gives the protein CASSPLGGGQGSEKLFF. V is TRBV9 and J is TRBJ1-4, with TRBD1 identical over 9 bases. The CDR3 contains 17 residues. From germline, CDR1 is SGDLS and CDR2 YYNGEE. V dropped 4 bases and J dropped 7; count of bases not matched to a gene: 14.

This clone is a singleton in its sample. The gene calls are TRBV24-1 and TRBJ1-2; D is perhaps TRBD1 (5 bases). Germline V gene sequence: CDR1 KGHDR, CDR2 SFDVKD. V shed 4 bases and J shed 2 bases, with 10 bases lying between them. The CDR3 loop spans 14 amino acids. The CDR3 DNA sequence: TGTGCCACCAGTGACAAAACAGGAAACTATGGCTACACCTTC. This encodes CATSDKTGNYGYTF.

The J gene is TRBJ2-2, the V gene TRBV15; the D gene is possibly TRBD2 (5 bases). The CDR3 covers 13 residues. Germline-derived CDR1 and CDR2 are LNHNV and YYDKDF (reference sequence). Between the trimmed V and J ends, which lost 3 bases and 6 bases, there was a span of 8 bases. The CDR3 DNA follows: TGTGCCACCAGCAGCAGGAGGTCCGGGGAGCTGTTTTTT. This sequence encodes CATSSRRSGELFF. The full variable domain, rest sourced from reference TRBV15 and TRBJ2-2, is DAMVIQNPRYQVTQFGKPVTLSCSQTLNHNVMYWYQQKSSQAPKLLFHYYDKDFNNEADTPDNFQSRRPNTSFCFLDIRSPGLGDTAMYLCATSSRRSGELFFGEGSRLTVL.

This chain links TRBV9 with TRBJ1-1; no definite D call. Trimming left V 4 bases short and J 10 bases short, with 11 bases between. Per germline, CDR1 SGDLS and CDR2 YYNGEE. This CDR3 comprises 11 residues. CDR3 amino acids: CASSSRHGAFF. Written as DNA, the CDR3 is TGTGCCAGCAGCTCAAGACATGGAGCTTTCTTT.

This clone appeared a single time. V gene TRBV10-1 combines with J gene TRBJ1-1; 9 bases match TRBD1. J lost 1 base, V lost 6 bases, and 9 bases had no gene match. The CDR3 spans 16 residues. Germline V lookup: CDR1 WNHNN, CDR2 SYGVQD (reference sequence). CDR3 amino acids: CASSLTQGAPNTEAFF. Here the CDR3 DNA reads TGCGCCAGCAGCCTCACACAGGGGGCTCCGAACACTGAAGCTTTCTTT.

CDR3 sequence reads: CASSITSGAGNEQFF. The CDR3 DNA reads as TGTGCCAGCAGTATTACTAGCGGGGCCGGCAATGAGCAGTTCTTC. V is TRBV6-5 and J is TRBJ2-1, with TRBD2 matching over 10 bases. CDR1 and CDR2 from the germline V gene are MNHEY and SVGAGI. With V trimmed by 5 bases and J by 6 bases, 7 bases remained unmatched. This CDR3 has 15 amino acids.

The chain uses TRBV19 and TRBJ2-1, with 11 bases that match TRBD2. Trimming took 4 bases from V and 3 from J; bases not matched to a gene: 2. The CDR3 has 15 residues. Looked up from germline, CDR1 is LNHDA and CDR2 is SQIVND (reference sequence). CDR3 sequence (DNA): TGTGCCAGTAGTACCGGGACTAGCGGCTACAATGAGCAGTTCTTC. Its protein product is CASSTGTSGYNEQFF.

V and J are TRBV4-2 and TRBJ1-2; D is possibly TRBD1 (5 bases). CDR3 length equals 15 residues. Deletions cut 0 bases from V and 2 bases from J, with 10 bases between. Germline CDR1 and CDR2: LGHNA and YNFKEQ. The CDR3: CASSQDQAGNYGYTF. The DNA of the CDR3 is TGTGCCAGCAGCCAAGATCAGGCAGGGAACTATGGCTACACCTTC.

J is TRBJ1-4 and V is TRBV9, with D perhaps matching TRBD1 (6 bases). CDR3 size: 15 residues. The germline V gene encodes CDR1 SGDLS and CDR2 YYNGEE. Deletions cut 0 bases from V and 3 bases from J, with 9 bases between. The CDR3 loop is CASSVGGLANEKLFF. Written as DNA, the CDR3 is TGTGCCAGCAGCGTAGGGGGGCTGGCTAATGAAAAACTGTTTTTT.

V gene TRBV5-1 combines with J gene TRBJ1-2; the D gene is possibly TRBD1 (6 bases). The CDR3 runs 15 residues. Between the trimmed V and J ends, which lost 4 bases and 4 bases, there was a span of 17 bases. CDR1 and CDR2 from the germline V gene are SGHRS and YFSETQ. The CDR3 DNA reads TGCGCCAGCAGCCAAGAGGGGGAGTCCTCCTATGGCTACACCTTC. Translation gives CASSQEGESSYGYTF.

J is TRBJ2-7 and V is TRBV11-2; possible D gene TRBD1, 6 bases. The ends were cut back, 3 bases at V and 1 base at J, with 13 bases in the middle. Germline CDR1 is SGHAT and CDR2 is FQNNGV. This CDR3 spans 15 amino acids. The CDR3 DNA follows: TGTGCCAGCAGCTTGTCTGGGCAGGGGTCCTACGAGCAGTACTTC. Encoded protein: CASSLSGQGSYEQYF. Based on the CDR3 plus reference TRBV11-2 and TRBJ2-7, the full variable domain is EAGVAQSPRYKIIEKRQSVAFWCNPISGHATLYWYQQILGQGPKLLIQFQNNGVVDDSQLPKDRFSAERLKGVDSTLKIQPAKLEDSAVYLCASSLSGQGSYEQYFGPGTRLTVT.

The genes are TRBV2 and TRBJ1-5; 7 bases agree with TRBD1. V was pared by 5 bases and J by 5 bases, with 6 bases of the junction left unmatched. CDR1 is SNHLY, CDR2 FYNNEI, per germline. This CDR3 has 14 residues. CDR3 DNA sequence: TGTGCCAGCAGTAAGGGACAGATCGATCAGCCCCAGCATTTT. This codes for CASSKGQIDQPQHF.

The rearrangement links TRBV10-3 to TRBJ1-4, with 8 bases lining up with TRBD1. V lost 4 bases to trimming and J lost 1 base; unmatched junction nucleotides: 2. Germline V lookup: CDR1 ENHRY, CDR2 SYGVKD. The CDR3 sequence is 15 residues long. CDR3 sequence: CAISGGQETNEKLFF. CDR3 sequence (DNA): TGTGCCATCAGTGGGGGACAGGAAACTAATGAAAAACTGTTTTTT.

CDR3 region: CSASSADIQYF. CDR3 bases: TGCAGTGCTAGTTCCGCGGACATTCAGTACTTC. The chain employs TRBV20-1 and TRBJ2-4; the D is unclear. The V gene's germline CDR1 is DFQATT and CDR2 SNEGSKA (reference sequence). The V end was cut by 3 bases, the J end by 8 bases, with 8 bases between. CDR3 length: 11 residues.

This chain links TRBV5-1 with TRBJ2-7; D is unclear. CDR1 SGHRS and CDR2 YFSETQ come from the germline V gene. The ends were cut back, 3 bases at V and 6 bases at J, with 13 bases in the middle. The CDR3 loop spans 13 amino acids. In DNA, the CDR3 is TGCGCCAGCAGCTCACCAGGTAAAACCGAGCAGTACTTC. Its translation: CASSSPGKTEQYF. Looking up the rest from reference TRBV5-1 and TRBJ2-7 gives the full variable domain: KAGVTQTPRYLIKTRGQQVTLSCSPISGHRSVSWYQQTPGQGLQFLFEYFSETQRNKGNFPGRFSGRQFSNSRSEMNVSTLELGDSALYLCASSSPGKTEQYFGPGTRLTVT.

This chain links TRBV7-9 with TRBJ1-1; D not certain. Trimming cost V 3 bases and J 0 bases, with 11 bases left between them. CDR3 length: 15 residues. Germline V gene lookup returns CDR1 SEHNR and CDR2 FQNEAQ (reference sequence). CDR3 loop: CASSFSAPLNTEAFF. In DNA form, the CDR3 reads TGTGCCAGCAGCTTCAGTGCACCCTTGAACACTGAAGCTTTCTTT.

This chain uses TRBV29-1 with TRBJ2-3; TRBD1 matches at 7 bases. The CDR3 consists of 13 residues. V gave up 6 bases and J gave up 3 bases; unmatched junction bases: 6. Germline CDR1 and CDR2: SQVTM and ANQGSEA. The DNA of the CDR3 is TGCAGCGTCTCCACAGGGGCGACAGATACGCAGTATTTT. Protein product: CSVSTGATDTQYF.